This TCR beta chain comes out of a study of T cells after yellow fever vaccination. Broader study findings: Compared with primary, the secondary response was weaker and peaked at day 5, not 15. In FACS-sorted repertoires, abundant clonotypes from the bulk population could appear as contaminants. Once the booster was given, most primary-vaccination clones reappeared, at approximately 97% for CD4 and roughly 91% for CD8.

This clonotype was detected many times. Its target is not known. The V gene's germline CDR1 is SGHDT and CDR2 YYEEEE. The CDR3 spans 14 residues. V was clipped by 1 base and J by 15 bases, with 20 bases between them. For TCR, cDNA came from 5'RACE template switching, which added a universal primer site and UMIs. In TCRdb, the 5' RACE reads were re-called with MiXCR into one record per CDR3 protein. This repertoire shows a few hundred thousand distinct CDR3 sequences, over 4% found once; its top ten account for approximately 23%. This specimen was PBMCs, taken 5 days after the yellow fever booster vaccination. The receptor was derived from a man between 18 and 29 years old who received the YFV17D yellow fever vaccine. This chain links TRBV5-6 with TRBJ2-1; D is undetermined. The CDR3 sequence is CASSLRDYALRAFF. The CDR3, as DNA: TGTGCCAGCAGCTTGAGGGATTATGCCCTAAGAGCGTTCTTC.